Listed below are T cell receptor beta chains from one sample, sequenced in a study of blood T cell repertoires in COVID-19. The table came from immunoSEQ multiplex PCR; TCRdb's copy has only in-frame clones and leaves some out. In the table there are tens of thousands of clones, approximately 90% of which are singletons. Sequencing was done on a sample of peripheral blood. The receptors stem from an elderly woman with active COVID-19. Both conserved end residues are part of each CDR3. D genes are given only for firm matches. A row's size may be missing; if present it is once, few, many or a size class.

J	D	V	size	CDR3	DNA
TRBJ1-1	.	TRBV6-2/TRBV6-3	.	CASSPPRGGTEAFF	TGTGCCAGCAGTCCCCCGCGGGGTGGCACTGAAGCTTTCTTT
TRBJ2-4	.	TRBV5-1	.	CASSLVGNGGVDIQYF	TGCGCCAGCAGCTTGGTAGGCAACGGCGGAGTGGACATTCAGTACTTC
TRBJ2-1	.	TRBV5-4	.	CASSALLGGQFF	TGTGCCAGCAGCGCCCTCCTAGGGGGGCAGTTCTTC
TRBJ2-3	.	TRBV2	.	CAGRRQAPVSGTQYF	TGTGCCGGAAGAAGACAGGCGCCGGTTTCTGGTACGCAGTATTTT
TRBJ2-3	TRBD2	TRBV24-1	.	CATRSAGGTDTQYF	TGTGCCACCAGATCAGCGGGAGGCACAGATACGCAGTATTTT
TRBJ2-5	TRBD1	TRBV11-1	once	CASSTQGTQETQYF	TGTGCCAGCAGCACACAGGGGACACAAGAGACCCAGTACTTC
TRBJ2-1	TRBD2	TRBV25-1	.	CASRRGLAGSYNEQFF	TGTGCCAGCAGAAGAGGACTAGCGGGAAGCTACAATGAGCAGTTCTTC
TRBJ2-5	.	TRBV2	.	CASRSEWVTETQYF	TGTGCCAGCAGGTCGGAGTGGGTTACAGAGACCCAGTACTTC
TRBJ1-2	.	TRBV6-2/TRBV6-3	.	CASSAFPGIYGYTF	TGTGCCAGCAGTGCATTCCCAGGGATCTATGGCTACACCTTC
TRBJ2-3	.	TRBV7-9	.	CASSTVLGGSDTQYF	TGTGCCAGCAGCACAGTTCTGGGTGGATCGGATACGCAGTATTTT
TRBJ2-1	TRBD2	TRBV4-1	.	CASSLASGMYNEQFF	TGCGCCAGCAGCCTTGCTAGCGGGATGTACAATGAGCAGTTCTTC
TRBJ2-5	.	TRBV12-3/TRBV12-4	few	CASTHPLEETQYF	TGTGCCAGCACCCACCCCCTAGAGGAGACCCAGTACTTC
TRBJ1-4	.	TRBV5-4	.	CASSLPPGSTNEKLFF	TGTGCCAGCAGTTTACCGCCGGGGTCAACTAATGAAAAACTGTTTTTT
TRBJ2-1	.	TRBV3-1/TRBV3-2	once	CASSQERAATQFF	TGTGCCAGCAGCCAAGAGAGGGCGGCTACACAGTTCTTC
TRBJ1-2	.	TRBV28	.	CASSLANWPRYGYTF	TGTGCCAGCAGTTTGGCCAATTGGCCCAGATATGGCTACACCTTC
TRBJ2-3	TRBD2	TRBV11-3	.	CASSLTSGGGDTQYF	TGTGCCAGCAGCCTGACTAGCGGAGGGGGCGATACGCAGTATTTT
TRBJ1-1	.	TRBV5-4	.	CASSSGNMNTEAFF	TGTGCCAGCAGCTCGGGAAATATGAACACTGAAGCTTTCTTT